This T cell receptor beta chain was observed in a study of cytomegalovirus exposure and HLA in healthy donors. The PCR was carried out with 60 Vbeta primers and 13 Jbeta primers. Using immunoSEQ multiplex PCR, the repertoire was profiled, and TCRdb retains in-frame clones only, with some absent. In the table there are 150,000 to 200,000 clones, about 75% of which are singletons. CDR3 length: 15 residues. The germline gives CDR1 MDHEN, CDR2 SYDVKM. Trimming pared 3 bases from V and 3 bases from J, leaving 14 bases between. The sequence was collected from a woman in her thirties or forties in good health and CMV-seropositive. The sample was PBMCs. The J gene is TRBJ1-1, the V gene TRBV28, with a possible D match to TRBD1 (5 bases). The CDR3 sequence: CASSLLGRDDTEAFF. The CDR3 nucleotides read TGTGCCAGCAGTTTGTTAGGCAGGGATGACACTGAAGCTTTCTTT. Using reference TRBV28 and TRBJ1-1 for the parts outside the CDR3, the full variable domain is DVKVTQSSRYLVKRTGEKVFLECVQDMDHENMFWYRQDPGLGLRLIYFSYDVKMKEKGDIPEGYSVSREKKERFSLILESASTNQTSMYLCASSLLGRDDTEAFFGQGTRLTVV.